The rows below give T cell receptor beta chains drawn from one sample of a study of blood T cell repertoires in COVID-19. The data were produced by immunoSEQ multiplex PCR, yet TCRdb's version contains in-frame clones alone and is incomplete. Of 90,000 to 110,000 clones listed, roughly 84% are singletons. Material for sequencing was peripheral blood. The source of these receptors is a woman over 75 with active or convalescent COVID-19. Both conserved end residues are part of each CDR3. The D gene is left open where the match is weak. Not every row has a clone size; where given, it reads once, few, many or a size class.

CDR3aa,CDR3nt,v_gene,d_gene,j_gene,abundance
CASSGRGVNSPLHF,TGTGCCAGCAGCGGCAGGGGGGTCAATTCACCCCTCCACTTT,TRBV13,TRBD1,TRBJ1-6,.
CTSSQERSYNEQFF,TGCACCAGCAGCCAAGAACGGTCGTACAATGAGCAGTTCTTC,TRBV1,.,TRBJ2-1,.
CSASLLGLDTDTQYF,TGCAGTGCTAGTTTGTTGGGACTAGATACAGATACGCAGTATTTT,TRBV20-1,TRBD2,TRBJ2-3,.
CASSVRTGNEKLFF,TGTGCCAGCAGCGTAAGAACAGGGAATGAAAAACTGTTTTTT,TRBV9,.,TRBJ1-4,.
CASSYSTGVSYNEQFF,TGTGCCAGCAGTTACTCGACCGGGGTCTCCTACAATGAGCAGTTCTTC,TRBV6-5,.,TRBJ2-1,.
CASSVGVARQETQYF,TGTGCCAGCAGCGTAGGGGTAGCCCGACAAGAGACCCAGTACTTC,TRBV9,.,TRBJ2-5,once
CASSPPLGRGFGTEAFF,TGTGCCAGCAGCCCCCCCCTTGGGAGGGGTTTCGGCACTGAAGCTTTCTTT,TRBV5-4,.,TRBJ1-1,.
CASKYRDSSSYEQFF,TGTGCCAGCAAATACCGGGACTCCTCTTCTTATGAGCAGTTCTTC,TRBV5-4,.,TRBJ2-1,.
CASSSGTANSGANVLTF,TGTGCCAGCTCGTCCGGGACAGCTAACTCTGGGGCCAACGTCCTGACTTTC,TRBV18,TRBD1,TRBJ2-6,.
CASSQTTQGVQGYTF,TGCGCCAGCAGCCAAACCACGCAGGGGGTTCAGGGCTACACCTTC,TRBV4-1,TRBD1,TRBJ1-2,.
CAIRGTSGAYEQYF,TGTGCCATCAGGGGGACTAGCGGAGCCTACGAGCAGTACTTC,TRBV10-3,TRBD2,TRBJ2-7,.
CASSFPGTGPYEQYF,TGTGCCAGCAGCTTCCCCGGGACAGGACCCTACGAGCAGTACTTC,TRBV11-2,TRBD1,TRBJ2-7,few
CASSQIGTGRNTEAFF,TGTGCCAGCAGCCAGATAGGGACCGGGAGAAACACTGAAGCTTTCTTT,TRBV4-2,.,TRBJ1-1,many
CASSYSRQGRHEQFF,TGTGCCAGCAGTTACTCGAGACAGGGGAGGCATGAGCAGTTCTTC,TRBV6-5,TRBD1,TRBJ2-1,once
CASSPGLAGGMETQYF,TGTGCCAGCAGCCCGGGACTAGCGGGAGGAATGGAGACCCAGTACTTC,TRBV7-3,TRBD2,TRBJ2-5,.
CAGGDRENQPQHF,TGCGCCGGGGGTGACAGGGAGAATCAGCCCCAGCATTTT,TRBV5-1,TRBD1,TRBJ1-5,once
CATDSQGASGNTIYF,TGTGCCACCGACTCACAAGGGGCGTCTGGAAACACCATATATTTT,TRBV19,.,TRBJ1-3,.
CASSSNPGTGYGYTF,TGTGCCAGCAGCTCGAACCCCGGGACAGGCTATGGCTACACCTTC,TRBV11-2,TRBD1,TRBJ1-2,.
CATSDLLQGEFF,TGTGCCACCAGTGATTTGCTACAGGGGGAGTTCTTC,TRBV24-1,TRBD1,TRBJ2-1,.
CASSIGGSSGNTIYF,TGTGCCAGTAGTATTGGGGGGAGCTCTGGAAACACCATATATTTT,TRBV19,.,TRBJ1-3,.
CASSATRDNIYEQYF,TGTGCCAGCAGCGCCACCCGGGACAACATCTACGAGCAGTACTTC,TRBV5-6,.,TRBJ2-7,.
CAIRADRAGEKLFF,TGTGCCATCAGGGCCGACAGGGCGGGAGAAAAACTGTTTTTT,TRBV10-3,TRBD1,TRBJ1-4,.
CASSYGQGEGYTF,TGCGCCAGCAGCTATGGACAGGGGGAAGGCTACACCTTC,TRBV5-1,TRBD1,TRBJ1-2,.
CASSYTDNTDTQYF,TGCGCCAGCAGCTACACTGACAACACAGATACGCAGTATTTT,TRBV5-1,.,TRBJ2-3,.
CASSMLAGVGTGELFF,TGCGCCAGCAGTATGCTAGCGGGAGTGGGCACCGGGGAGCTGTTTTTT,TRBV10-1,TRBD2,TRBJ2-2,.
CASSGQGRNQPQHF,TGTGCCAGCAGCGGACAGGGCCGGAATCAGCCCCAGCATTTT,TRBV7-8,TRBD1,TRBJ1-5,.
CASSLGGTVGNEQFF,TGTGCCAGCAGCCTGGGGGGAACAGTGGGCAATGAGCAGTTCTTC,TRBV3-1/TRBV3-2,.,TRBJ2-1,.
CASSEQQVNTEAFF,TGTGCCAGCAGTGAACAACAGGTGAACACTGAAGCTTTCTTT,TRBV2,.,TRBJ1-1,.
CASSLRQENEKLFF,TGTGCCAGCAGTTTAAGACAGGAAAATGAAAAACTGTTTTTT,TRBV6-6,.,TRBJ1-4,few
CASSQQRDPLTGELFF,TGTGCCAGCTCACAACAGCGGGACCCCCTCACCGGGGAGCTGTTTTTT,TRBV18,TRBD2,TRBJ2-2,few
CASSLQLGNQPQHF,TGTGCCAGCAGCCTACAGCTTGGGAATCAGCCCCAGCATTTT,TRBV3-1/TRBV3-2,.,TRBJ1-5,.
CASSFRILYEQYF,TGTGCCAGCAGCTTCAGAATCCTCTACGAGCAGTACTTC,TRBV6-5,.,TRBJ2-7,.
CASQHQLADTDTQYF,TGCGCCAGCCAACACCAACTAGCGGACACAGATACGCAGTATTTT,TRBV5-1,TRBD2,TRBJ2-3,.
CASSPGQGIYEQYF,TGTGCCAGCTCACCTGGACAGGGGATCTACGAGCAGTACTTC,TRBV18,TRBD1,TRBJ2-7,once
CASSIQAGDTQYF,TGTGCCAGCAGCATACAAGCGGGAGATACGCAGTATTTT,TRBV7-2,.,TRBJ2-3,.